This TCR beta chain was recorded in a study of blood T cell repertoires in COVID-19. Overall study context: COVID-19 samples collected from the United States, Italy and Spain covered acute and convalescent phases. The analysed material was cDNA or gDNA that came from T cells, B-cell-depleted T cells, or PBMCs.

Original data processing: For nucleated cells, counts were estimated from reference gene primer amplification. Generated by immunoSEQ multiplex PCR, the TCRdb table keeps only in-frame clones and is missing some. From that table come the V and J calls and clone size; the DNA was used to work out D and trimming. The sample shows roughly 300,000 clones, around 87% of them seen only once. The ends lost 4 bases at V and 7 bases at J; junction bases unmatched: 2. This CDR3 is 15 amino acids long. Germline assignment: CDR1 SGHNT and CDR2 YYREEE (reference sequence). The origin of this receptor is a woman between 50 and 59 years old who had recovered from COVID-19. This sequence joins TRBV5-4 and TRBJ2-1, with 16 positions matching TRBD2. The sample consisted of peripheral blood. The CDR3 DNA sequence: TGTGCCAGCAGCCCGGGACTAGCGGGAGGGAATGAGCAGTTCTTC. Translated: CASSPGLAGGNEQFF.